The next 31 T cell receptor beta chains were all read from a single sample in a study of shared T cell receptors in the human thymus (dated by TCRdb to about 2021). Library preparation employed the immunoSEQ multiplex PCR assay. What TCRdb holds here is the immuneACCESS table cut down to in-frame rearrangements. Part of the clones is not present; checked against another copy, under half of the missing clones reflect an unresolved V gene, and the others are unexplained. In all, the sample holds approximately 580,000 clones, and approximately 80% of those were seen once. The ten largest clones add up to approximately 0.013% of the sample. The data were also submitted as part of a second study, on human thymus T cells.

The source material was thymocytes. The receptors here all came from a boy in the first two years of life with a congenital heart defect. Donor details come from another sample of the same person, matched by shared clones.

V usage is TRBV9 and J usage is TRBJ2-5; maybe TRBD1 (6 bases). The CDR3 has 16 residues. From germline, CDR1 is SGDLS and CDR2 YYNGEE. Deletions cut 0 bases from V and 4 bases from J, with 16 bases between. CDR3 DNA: TGTGCCAGCAGCGTAGCTGGGACACTGTCGGGAGAGACCCAGTACTTC. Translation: CASSVAGTLSGETQYF.

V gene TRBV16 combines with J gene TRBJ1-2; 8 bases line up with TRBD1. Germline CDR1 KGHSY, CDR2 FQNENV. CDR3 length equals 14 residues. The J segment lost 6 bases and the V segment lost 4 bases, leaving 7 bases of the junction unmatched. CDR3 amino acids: CASSLPTGDHGYTF. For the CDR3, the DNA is TGTGCCAGCAGCCTCCCGACAGGGGATCATGGCTACACCTTC.

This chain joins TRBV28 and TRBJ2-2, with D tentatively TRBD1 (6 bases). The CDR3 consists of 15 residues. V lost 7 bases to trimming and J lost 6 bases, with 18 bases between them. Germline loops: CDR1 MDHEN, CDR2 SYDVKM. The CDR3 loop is CASTHPPGTPGELFF. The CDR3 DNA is TGTGCCAGCACCCACCCCCCAGGGACACCCGGGGAGCTGTTTTTT.

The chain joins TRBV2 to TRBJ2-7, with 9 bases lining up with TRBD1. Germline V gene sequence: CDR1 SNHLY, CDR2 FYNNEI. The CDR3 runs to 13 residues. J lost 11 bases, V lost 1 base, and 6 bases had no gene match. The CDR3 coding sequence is TGTGCCAGCAGTGAAGAGCTGTGGACAGGGGAGTACTTC. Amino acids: CASSEELWTGEYF.

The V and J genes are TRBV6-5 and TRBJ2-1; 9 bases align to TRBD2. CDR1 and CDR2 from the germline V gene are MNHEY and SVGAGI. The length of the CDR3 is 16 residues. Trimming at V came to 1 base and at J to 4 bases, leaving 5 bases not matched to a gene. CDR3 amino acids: CASSYYGTSPYNEQFF. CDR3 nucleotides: TGTGCCAGCAGTTACTATGGGACTAGCCCATACAATGAGCAGTTCTTC.

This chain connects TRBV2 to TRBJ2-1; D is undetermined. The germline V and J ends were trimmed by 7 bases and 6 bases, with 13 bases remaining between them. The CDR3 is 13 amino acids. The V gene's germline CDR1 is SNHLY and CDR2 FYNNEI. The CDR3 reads CASIPRSINEQFF. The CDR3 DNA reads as TGTGCCAGCATTCCGAGGTCAATCAATGAGCAGTTCTTC.

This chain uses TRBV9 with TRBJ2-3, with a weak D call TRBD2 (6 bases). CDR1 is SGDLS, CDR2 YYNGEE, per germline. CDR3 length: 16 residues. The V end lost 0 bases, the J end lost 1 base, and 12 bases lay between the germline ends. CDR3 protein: CASSVGAGSCTDTQYF. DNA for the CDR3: TGTGCCAGCAGCGTAGGAGCGGGTTCATGCACAGATACGCAGTATTTT. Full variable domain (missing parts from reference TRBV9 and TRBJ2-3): DSGVTQTPKHLITATGQRVTLRCSPRSGDLSVYWYQQSLDQGLQFLIQYYNGEERAKGNILERFSAQQFPDLHSELNLSSLELGDSALYFCASSVGAGSCTDTQYFGPGTRLTVL.

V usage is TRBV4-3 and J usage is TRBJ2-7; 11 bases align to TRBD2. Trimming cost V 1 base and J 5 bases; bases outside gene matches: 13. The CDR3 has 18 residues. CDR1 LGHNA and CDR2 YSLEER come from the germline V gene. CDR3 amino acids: CASSQGGQGDSGRDEQYF. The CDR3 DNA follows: TGCGCCAGCAGCCAAGGTGGCCAGGGCGATAGCGGGAGGGACGAGCAGTACTTC.

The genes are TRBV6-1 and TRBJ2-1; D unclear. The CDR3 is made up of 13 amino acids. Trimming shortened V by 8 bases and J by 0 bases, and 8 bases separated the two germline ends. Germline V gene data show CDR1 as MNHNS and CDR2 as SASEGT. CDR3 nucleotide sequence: TGTGCCAGCTCGATGAGCTCCTACAATGAGCAGTTCTTC. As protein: CASSMSSYNEQFF.

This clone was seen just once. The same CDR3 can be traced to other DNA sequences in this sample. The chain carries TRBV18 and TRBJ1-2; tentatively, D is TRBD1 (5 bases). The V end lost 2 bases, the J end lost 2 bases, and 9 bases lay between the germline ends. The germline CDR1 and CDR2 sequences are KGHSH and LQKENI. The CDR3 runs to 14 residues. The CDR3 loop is CASSPGQGNYGYTF. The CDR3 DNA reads TGTGCCAGCTCACCAGGGCAGGGAAACTATGGCTACACCTTC. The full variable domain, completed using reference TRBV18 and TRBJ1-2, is NAGVMQNPRHLVRRRGQEARLRCSPMKGHSHVYWYRQLPEEGLKFMVYLQKENIIDESGMPKERFSAEFPKEGPSILRIQQVVRGDSAAYFCASSPGQGNYGYTFGSGTRLTVV.

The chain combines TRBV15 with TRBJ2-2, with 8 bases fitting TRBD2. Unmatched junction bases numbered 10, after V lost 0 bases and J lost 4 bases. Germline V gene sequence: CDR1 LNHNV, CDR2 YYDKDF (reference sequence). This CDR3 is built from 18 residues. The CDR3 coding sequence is TGTGCCACCAGCAGAGAGGCCAACAGGGCGGGGGGCACCGGGGAGCTGTTTTTT. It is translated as CATSREANRAGGTGELFF.

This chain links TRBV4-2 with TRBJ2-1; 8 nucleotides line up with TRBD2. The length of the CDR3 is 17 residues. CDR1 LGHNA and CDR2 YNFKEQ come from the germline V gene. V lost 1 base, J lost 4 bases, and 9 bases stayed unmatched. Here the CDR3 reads CASSQGPGTRVYNEQFF. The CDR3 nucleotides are TGTGCCAGCAGCCAAGGCCCCGGGACTAGAGTGTACAATGAGCAGTTCTTC.

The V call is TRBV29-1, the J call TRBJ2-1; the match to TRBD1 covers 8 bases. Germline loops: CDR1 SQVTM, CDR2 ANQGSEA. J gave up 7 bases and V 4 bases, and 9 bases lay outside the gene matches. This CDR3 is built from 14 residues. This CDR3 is CSVVKQGGTNEQFF. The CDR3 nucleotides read TGCAGCGTTGTTAAACAGGGGGGCACAAATGAGCAGTTCTTC.

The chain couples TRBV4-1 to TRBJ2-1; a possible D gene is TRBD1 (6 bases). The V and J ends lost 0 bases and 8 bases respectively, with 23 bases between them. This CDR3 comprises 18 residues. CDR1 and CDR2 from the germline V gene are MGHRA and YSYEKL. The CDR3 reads CASSQEGVMGAHNHEQFF. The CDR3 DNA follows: TGCGCCAGCAGCCAAGAGGGAGTAATGGGGGCCCATAACCATGAGCAGTTCTTC.

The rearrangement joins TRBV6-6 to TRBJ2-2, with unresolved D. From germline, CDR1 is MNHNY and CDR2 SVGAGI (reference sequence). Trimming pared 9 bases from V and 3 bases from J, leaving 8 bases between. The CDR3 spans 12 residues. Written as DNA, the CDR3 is TGTGCCAGTGTGCCGGACACCGGGGAGCTGTTTTTT. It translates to CASVPDTGELFF.

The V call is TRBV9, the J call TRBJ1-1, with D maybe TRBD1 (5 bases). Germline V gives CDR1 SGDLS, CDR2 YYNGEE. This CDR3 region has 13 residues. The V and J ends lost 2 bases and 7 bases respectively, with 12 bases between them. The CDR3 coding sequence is TGTGCCAGCAGCGTGTCAGGGCCTGGTGAAGCTTTCTTT. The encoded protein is CASSVSGPGEAFF.

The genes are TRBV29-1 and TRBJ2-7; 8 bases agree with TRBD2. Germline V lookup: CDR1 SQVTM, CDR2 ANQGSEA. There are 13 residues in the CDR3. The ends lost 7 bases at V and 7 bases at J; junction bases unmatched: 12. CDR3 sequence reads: CSARGAGVWEQYF. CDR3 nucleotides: TGCAGCGCGCGAGGAGCGGGAGTTTGGGAGCAGTACTTC.

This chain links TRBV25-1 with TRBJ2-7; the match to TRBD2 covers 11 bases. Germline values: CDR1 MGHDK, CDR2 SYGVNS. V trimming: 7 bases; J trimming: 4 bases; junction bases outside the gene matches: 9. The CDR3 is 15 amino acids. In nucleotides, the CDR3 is TGTGCCAGCAAAAAAACCGGGACTAGCGGTTACGAGCAGTACTTC. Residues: CASKKTGTSGYEQYF.

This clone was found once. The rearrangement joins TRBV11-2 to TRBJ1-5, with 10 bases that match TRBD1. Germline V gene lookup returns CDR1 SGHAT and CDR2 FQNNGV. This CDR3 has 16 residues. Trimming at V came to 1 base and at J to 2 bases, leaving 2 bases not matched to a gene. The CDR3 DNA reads TGTGCCAGCAGCTTAGGGGGGACAGGGGGCAATCAGCCCCAGCATTTT. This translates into CASSLGGTGGNQPQHF. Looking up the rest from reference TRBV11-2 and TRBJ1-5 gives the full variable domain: EAGVAQSPRYKIIEKRQSVAFWCNPISGHATLYWYQQILGQGPKLLIQFQNNGVVDDSQLPKDRFSAERLKGVDSTLKIQPAKLEDSAVYLCASSLGGTGGNQPQHFGDGTRLSIL.

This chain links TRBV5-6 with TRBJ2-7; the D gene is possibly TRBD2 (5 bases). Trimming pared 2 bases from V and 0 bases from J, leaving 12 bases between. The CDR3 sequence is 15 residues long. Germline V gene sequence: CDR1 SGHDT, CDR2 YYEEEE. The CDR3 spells CASSFRTGSSYEQYF. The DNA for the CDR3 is TGTGCCAGCAGCTTCCGGACGGGAAGCTCCTACGAGCAGTACTTC.

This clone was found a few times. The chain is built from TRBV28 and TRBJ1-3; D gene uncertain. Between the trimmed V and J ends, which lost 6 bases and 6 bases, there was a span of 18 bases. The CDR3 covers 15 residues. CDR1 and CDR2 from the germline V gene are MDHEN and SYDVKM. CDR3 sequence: CASRRQRSGLNTIYF. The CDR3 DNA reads TGTGCCAGCAGGCGACAAAGGAGCGGATTAAACACCATATATTTT.

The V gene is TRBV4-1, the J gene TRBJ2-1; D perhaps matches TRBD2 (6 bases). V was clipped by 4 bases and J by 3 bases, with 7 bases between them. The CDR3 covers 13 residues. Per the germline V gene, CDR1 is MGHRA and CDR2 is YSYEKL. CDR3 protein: CASSPTSYNEQFF. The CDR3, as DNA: TGCGCCAGCAGCCCGACTAGCTACAATGAGCAGTTCTTC.

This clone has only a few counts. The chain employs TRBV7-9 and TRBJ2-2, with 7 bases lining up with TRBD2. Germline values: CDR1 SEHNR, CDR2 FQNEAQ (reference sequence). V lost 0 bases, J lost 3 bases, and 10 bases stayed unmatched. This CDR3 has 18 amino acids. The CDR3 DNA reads TGTGCCAGCAGCTTAGCGTGGCGGGAGAAGAGGGACACCGGGGAGCTGTTTTTT. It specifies CASSLAWREKRDTGELFF. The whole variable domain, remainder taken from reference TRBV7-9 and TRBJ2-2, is DTGVSQNPRHKITKRGQNVTFRCDPISEHNRLYWYRQTLGQGPEFLTYFQNEAQLEKSRLLSDRFSAERPKGSFSTLEIQRTEQGDSAMYLCASSLAWREKRDTGELFFGEGSRLTVL.

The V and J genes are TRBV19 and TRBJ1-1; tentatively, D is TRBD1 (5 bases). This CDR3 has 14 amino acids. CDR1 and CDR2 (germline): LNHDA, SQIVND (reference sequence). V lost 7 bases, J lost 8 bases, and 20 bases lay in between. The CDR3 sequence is CASNKAPIGGEAFF. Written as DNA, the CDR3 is TGTGCCAGTAACAAGGCGCCCATCGGGGGGGAAGCTTTCTTT.

CDR3 coding DNA: TGTGCCAGCAGCTCCCAAACTAGCGGGAGCGACGAGCAGTACTTC. It encodes CASSSQTSGSDEQYF. This rearrangement joins TRBV7-9 to TRBJ2-7; 11 bases line up with TRBD2. With V trimmed by 4 bases and J by 5 bases, 7 bases remained unmatched. This CDR3 has 15 residues. The germline V gene has CDR1 SEHNR and CDR2 FQNEAQ (reference sequence).

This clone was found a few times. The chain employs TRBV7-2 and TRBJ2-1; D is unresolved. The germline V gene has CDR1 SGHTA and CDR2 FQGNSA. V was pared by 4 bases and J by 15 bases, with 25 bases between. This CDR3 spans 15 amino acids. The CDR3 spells CASSSLLKPPTHRFF. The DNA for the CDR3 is TGTGCCAGCAGCTCACTACTAAAACCCCCTACACATCGGTTCTTC.

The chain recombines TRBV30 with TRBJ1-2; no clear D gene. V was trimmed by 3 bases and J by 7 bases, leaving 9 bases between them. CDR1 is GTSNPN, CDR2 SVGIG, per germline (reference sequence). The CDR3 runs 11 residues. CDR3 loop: CAWRTKAGYTF. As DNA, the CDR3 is TGTGCCTGGAGGACTAAGGCTGGCTACACCTTC.

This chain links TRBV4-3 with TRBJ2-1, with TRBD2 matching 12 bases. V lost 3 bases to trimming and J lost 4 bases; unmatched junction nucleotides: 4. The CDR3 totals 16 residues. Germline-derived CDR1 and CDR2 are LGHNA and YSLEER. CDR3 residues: CASSQSSGGAYNEQFF. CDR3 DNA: TGCGCCAGCAGCCAGTCTAGCGGGGGGGCTTACAATGAGCAGTTCTTC.

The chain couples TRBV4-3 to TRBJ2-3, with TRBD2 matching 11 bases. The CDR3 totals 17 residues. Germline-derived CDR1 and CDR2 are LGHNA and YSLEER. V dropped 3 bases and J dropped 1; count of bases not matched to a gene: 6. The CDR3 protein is CASSHVSGRAGTDTQYF. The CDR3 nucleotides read TGCGCCAGCAGCCATGTTAGCGGGAGGGCCGGCACAGATACGCAGTATTTT.

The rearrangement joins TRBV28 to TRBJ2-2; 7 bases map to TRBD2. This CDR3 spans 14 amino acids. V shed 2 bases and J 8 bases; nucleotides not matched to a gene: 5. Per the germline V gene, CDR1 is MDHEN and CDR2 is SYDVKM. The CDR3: CASSLGTSEGELFF. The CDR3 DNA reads TGTGCCAGCAGTTTAGGTACTAGCGAGGGGGAGCTGTTTTTT.

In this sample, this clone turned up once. The DNA of the CDR3 is TGTGCCAGCAGCTTAGGACCCAACAGGGGTTGGGGCTACACCTTC. Encoded protein: CASSLGPNRGWGYTF. The chain recombines TRBV7-9 with TRBJ1-2; 7 nucleotides match TRBD1. This CDR3 is 15 amino acids long. The germline gives CDR1 SEHNR, CDR2 FQNEAQ (reference sequence). V lost 1 base and J lost 8; bases outside the gene matches: 10.